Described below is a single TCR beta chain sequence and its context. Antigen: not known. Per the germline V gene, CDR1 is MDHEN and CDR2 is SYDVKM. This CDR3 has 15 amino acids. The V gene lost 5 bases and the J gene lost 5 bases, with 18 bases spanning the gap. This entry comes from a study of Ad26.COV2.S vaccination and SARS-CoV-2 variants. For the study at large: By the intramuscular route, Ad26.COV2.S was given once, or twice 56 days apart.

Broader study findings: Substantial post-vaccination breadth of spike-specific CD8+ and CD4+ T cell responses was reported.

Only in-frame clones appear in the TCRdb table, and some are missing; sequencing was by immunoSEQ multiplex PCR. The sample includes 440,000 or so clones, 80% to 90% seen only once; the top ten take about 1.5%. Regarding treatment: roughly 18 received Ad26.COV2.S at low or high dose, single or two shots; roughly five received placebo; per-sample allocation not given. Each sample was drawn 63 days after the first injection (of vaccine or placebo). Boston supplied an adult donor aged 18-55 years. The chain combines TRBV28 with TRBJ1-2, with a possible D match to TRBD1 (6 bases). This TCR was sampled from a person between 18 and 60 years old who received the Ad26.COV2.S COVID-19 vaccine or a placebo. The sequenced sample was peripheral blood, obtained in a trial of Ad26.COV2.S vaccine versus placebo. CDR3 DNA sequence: TGTGCCAGCAGTGTCTCCCGTGGGGGGGCTTATGGCTACACCTTC. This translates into CASSVSRGGAYGYTF.